This T cell receptor (beta chain) appears in the sequencing data of a study of beta chain features in type 1 diabetes (dated by TCRdb to the late 2010s). Turning to the overall study: No differences in mean age, gender distribution, total cell number or subset yield were found between patients and healthy donors. Regulatory and stem cell-like memory subsets were isolated from only 8 patients and about 8 healthy donors, whereas naive and central memory subsets came from all 30 or so donors. In the study, recently diagnosed type 1 diabetes patients and matched healthy donors were compared on the TCRB repertoires of their sorted circulating CD4+ T cell subsets. A total of 90 million to 120 million sorted cells were examined across all samples, and a strong correlation was observed between cell number per subset and RNA yield.

Sequences SEHNR (CDR1) and FQNEAQ (CDR2) are obtained from the germline V gene (reference sequence). Measured from the cysteine to the phenylalanine, the CDR3 is 13 residues long. The sequence is cut down to CDR3 DNA, 39 bases in frame from base 1. The entire amount of isolated RNA was reverse transcribed using the High Capacity cDNA Reverse Transcription Kit, so the sequenced TCRB transcripts were expressed ones. Deep immunoSEQ sequencing was applied to naive, central memory and regulatory T cell samples, giving an average of about 3.4 million total reads per sample. Sorted cells were lysed in RLT buffer and RNA was extracted with DNase-treated RNeasy Micro or Mini kits, depending on cell number. Each cell subset was processed separately to prevent cross-contamination, with patient and healthy donor samples processed together. The immunoSEQ multiplex PCR was used to amplify TCRB sequences from cDNA, yielding 87-bp fragments that span the CDR3 region. Sequencing of the amplicons was performed on the Illumina HiSeq platform. As for how the authors treated the data: Synthetic template baselines were used to correct PCR bias computationally, reads within Hamming distance 2 were collapsed together, and singletons that could not be merged were discarded. Reads were aligned against IMGT so that V, D and J genes, CDR3 length and insertions or deletions at six rearrangement sites could be assigned. Within each subset, clonotype counts were normalized to sorted cell number, after which true diversity and Gini coefficients were computed with the tcR R package. Repertoire sharing was quantified using the overlap coefficient calculated on TCRB nucleotide sequences. Out-of-frame TCRB sequences from naive cells were analyzed as a proxy for the pre-selection repertoire. TCRdb retrieved this table from immuneACCESS and kept in-frame rearrangements only. Not all clones are present; in checked studies, unresolved V genes account for under half, and no reason is known for the remainder. The D gene and trimming were derived from the DNA, and the V and J assignments and clone size from that table. In all, the sample holds around 710,000 clones, and over 10% of those were seen once. Of the sample, around 0.12% is held by the ten largest clones.

Each donor gave one peripheral blood draw, averaging roughly 120 mL, which was collected into heparinised tubes. A BD FACSAria II and a panel including CD45RO, CCR7, CD25, CD127, CD95 and CD27 were used to sort naive, central memory, regulatory and stem cell-like memory CD4+ T cells. A purity above 95% was achieved for all sorted populations. Right away, PBMCs were isolated by Lymphoprep density gradient centrifugation and were stained directly, with no culture step. To minimize batch effects, samples were stained and sorted in pairs, one healthy donor with one patient per experiment. In this sample, this clone turned up a few times. The antigen it recognizes is unknown. Per-base qualities were not stored, and no clone one base away is much larger. Results the study describes overall, beyond this receptor: PCR may preferentially amplify shorter templates, but because patient and control samples were amplified and corrected together, any resulting skew would affect both groups equally. Type 1 diabetes patients showed a moderate but significant shortening of TCRB CDR3 length in all four CD4+ subsets. Because cDNA rather than genomic DNA was sequenced, highly expressing activated cells could have been over-represented, although no difference in activation and CD3 levels was found between groups. At VDJ recombination sites, type 1 diabetes patients had fewer insertions and more deleted nucleotides, which implies abnormalities in thymic rearrangement. Naive, central memory and regulatory TCRB repertoires appeared more similar among patients than among healthy donors. Because the HLA sub-analyses included only small numbers of individuals, any influence of HLA type on TCRB rearrangement was left unresolved.

The receptor was derived from a man under 40 with type 1 diabetes. Sample: naive CD4+ T cells from blood. Reading the label with the study, this specimen's cell subset or site is: true naive CD4+ T cells. Recombination connected TRBV7-9 to TRBJ2-1, with the D gene not clear enough to name. The DNA reads as follows: TGTGTTCTGGCTGACATCTCCTACAATGAGCAGTTCTTC. It is translated as CVLADISYNEQFF.